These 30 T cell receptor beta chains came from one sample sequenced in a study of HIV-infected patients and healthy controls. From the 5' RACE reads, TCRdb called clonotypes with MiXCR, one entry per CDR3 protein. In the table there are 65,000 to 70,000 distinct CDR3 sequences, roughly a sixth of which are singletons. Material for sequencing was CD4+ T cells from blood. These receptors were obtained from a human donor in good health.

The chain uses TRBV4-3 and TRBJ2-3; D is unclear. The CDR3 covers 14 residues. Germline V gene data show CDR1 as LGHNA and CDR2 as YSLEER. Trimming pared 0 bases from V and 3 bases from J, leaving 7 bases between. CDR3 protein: CASSQDSGTDTQYF. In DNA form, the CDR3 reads TGCGCCAGCAGCCAAGATTCGGGTACAGATACGCAGTATTTT.

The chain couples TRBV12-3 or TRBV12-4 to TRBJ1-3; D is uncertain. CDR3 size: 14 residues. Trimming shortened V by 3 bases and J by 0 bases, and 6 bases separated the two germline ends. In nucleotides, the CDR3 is TGTGCCAGCAGTTTGTGGTTCTCTGGAAACACCATATATTTT. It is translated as CASSLWFSGNTIYF.

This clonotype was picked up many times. CDR3 nucleotide sequence: TGTGCCTGGAGCCCACAGGGATACGAGCAGTACTTC. This gives the protein CAWSPQGYEQYF. The chain recombines TRBV30 with TRBJ2-7, with D possibly TRBD1 on 6 matching bases. V lost 3 bases, J lost 4 bases, and 10 bases lay in between. Germline V gives CDR1 GTSNPN, CDR2 SVGIG (reference sequence). This CDR3 spans 12 amino acids.

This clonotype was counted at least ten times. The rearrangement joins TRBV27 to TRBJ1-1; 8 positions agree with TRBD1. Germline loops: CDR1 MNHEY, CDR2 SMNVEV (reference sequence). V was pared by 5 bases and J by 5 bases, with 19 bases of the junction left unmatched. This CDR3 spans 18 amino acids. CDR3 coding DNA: TGTGCCAGCAGTCCCACGACGGGACAGGACACTAGAGGGACTGAAGCTTTCTTT. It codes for CASSPTTGQDTRGTEAFF.

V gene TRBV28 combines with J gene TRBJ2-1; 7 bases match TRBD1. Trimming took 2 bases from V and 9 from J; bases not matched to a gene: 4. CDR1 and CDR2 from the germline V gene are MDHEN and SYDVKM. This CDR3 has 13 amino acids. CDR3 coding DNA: TGTGCCAGCAGTTTACCGGACAGGACTGAGCAGTTCTTC. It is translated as CASSLPDRTEQFF. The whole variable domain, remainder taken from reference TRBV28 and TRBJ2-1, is DVKVTQSSRYLVKRTGEKVFLECVQDMDHENMFWYRQDPGLGLRLIYFSYDVKMKEKGDIPEGYSVSREKKERFSLILESASTNQTSMYLCASSLPDRTEQFFGPGTRLTVL.

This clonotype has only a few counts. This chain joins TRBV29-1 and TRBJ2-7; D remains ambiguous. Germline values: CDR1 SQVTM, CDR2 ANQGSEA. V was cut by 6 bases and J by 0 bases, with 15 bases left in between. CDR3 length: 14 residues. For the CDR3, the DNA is TGCAGCGTCCTCAAAGGGCTCCTCTCCTACGAGCAGTACTTC. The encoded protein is CSVLKGLLSYEQYF.

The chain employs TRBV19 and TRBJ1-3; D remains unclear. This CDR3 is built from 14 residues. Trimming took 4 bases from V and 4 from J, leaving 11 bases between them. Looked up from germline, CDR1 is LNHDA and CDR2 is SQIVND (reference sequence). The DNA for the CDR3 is TGTGCCAGTAGTAGGTGGGTAGGCGGAAACACCATATATTTT. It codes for CASSRWVGGNTIYF. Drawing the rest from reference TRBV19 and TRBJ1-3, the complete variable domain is DGGITQSPKYLFRKEGQNVTLSCEQNLNHDAMYWYRQDPGQGLRLIYYSQIVNDFQKGDIAEGYSVSREKKESFPLTVTSAQKNPTAFYLCASSRWVGGNTIYFGEGSWLTVV.

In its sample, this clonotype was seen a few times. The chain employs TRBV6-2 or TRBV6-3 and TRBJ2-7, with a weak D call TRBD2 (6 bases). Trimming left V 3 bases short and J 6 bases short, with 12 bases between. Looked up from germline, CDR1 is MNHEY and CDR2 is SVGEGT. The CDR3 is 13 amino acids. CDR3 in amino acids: CASSYRGAGEQYF. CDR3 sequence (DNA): TGTGCCAGCAGTTATCGTGGAGCGGGCGAGCAGTACTTC.

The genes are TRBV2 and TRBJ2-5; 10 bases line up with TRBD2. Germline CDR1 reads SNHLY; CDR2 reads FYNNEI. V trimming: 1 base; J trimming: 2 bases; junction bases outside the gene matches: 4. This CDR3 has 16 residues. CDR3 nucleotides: TGTGCCAGCAGTGAAGGTTTACTAGCGGGACAAGAGACCCAGTACTTC. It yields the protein CASSEGLLAGQETQYF. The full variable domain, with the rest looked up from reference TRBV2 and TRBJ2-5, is EPEVTQTPSHQVTQMGQEVILRCVPISNHLYFYWYRQILGQKVEFLVSFYNNEISEKSEIFDDQFSVERPDGSNFTLKIRSTKLEDSAMYFCASSEGLLAGQETQYFGPGTRLLVL.

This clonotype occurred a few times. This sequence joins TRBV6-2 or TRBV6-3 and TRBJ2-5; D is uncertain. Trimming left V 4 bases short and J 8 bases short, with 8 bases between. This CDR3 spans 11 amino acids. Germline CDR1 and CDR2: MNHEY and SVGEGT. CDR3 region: CASSSSNTQYF. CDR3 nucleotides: TGTGCCAGCAGTTCTTCTAATACCCAGTACTTC.

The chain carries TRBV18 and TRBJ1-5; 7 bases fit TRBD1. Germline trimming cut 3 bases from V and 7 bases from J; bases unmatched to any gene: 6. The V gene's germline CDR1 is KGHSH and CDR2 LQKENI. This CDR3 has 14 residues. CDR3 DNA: TGTGCCAGCTCACCCGACAGGGACGGACAGCCCCAGCATTTT. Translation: CASSPDRDGQPQHF. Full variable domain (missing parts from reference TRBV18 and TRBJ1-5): NAGVMQNPRHLVRRRGQEARLRCSPMKGHSHVYWYRQLPEEGLKFMVYLQKENIIDESGMPKERFSAEFPKEGPSILRIQQVVRGDSAAYFCASSPDRDGQPQHFGDGTRLSIL.

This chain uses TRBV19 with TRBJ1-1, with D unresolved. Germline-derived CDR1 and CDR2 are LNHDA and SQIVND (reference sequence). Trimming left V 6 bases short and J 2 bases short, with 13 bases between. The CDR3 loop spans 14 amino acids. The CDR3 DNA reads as TGTGCCAGTAGCCTCACAAGTTTTAACACTGAAGCTTTCTTT. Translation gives CASSLTSFNTEAFF.

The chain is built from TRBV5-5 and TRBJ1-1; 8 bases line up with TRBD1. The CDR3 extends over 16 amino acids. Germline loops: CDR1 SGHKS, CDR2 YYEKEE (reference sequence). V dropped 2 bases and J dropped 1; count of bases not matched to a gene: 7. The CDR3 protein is CASSLGPGQGNTEAFF. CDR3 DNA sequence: TGTGCCAGCAGCTTAGGCCCCGGACAGGGGAACACTGAAGCTTTCTTT.

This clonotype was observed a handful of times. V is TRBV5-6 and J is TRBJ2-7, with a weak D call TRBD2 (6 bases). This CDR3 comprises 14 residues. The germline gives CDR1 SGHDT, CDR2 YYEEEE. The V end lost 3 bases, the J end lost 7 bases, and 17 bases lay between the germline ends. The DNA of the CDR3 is TGTGCCAGCAGCTACCAACGGACAAGCGGGGAGCAGTACTTC. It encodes CASSYQRTSGEQYF.

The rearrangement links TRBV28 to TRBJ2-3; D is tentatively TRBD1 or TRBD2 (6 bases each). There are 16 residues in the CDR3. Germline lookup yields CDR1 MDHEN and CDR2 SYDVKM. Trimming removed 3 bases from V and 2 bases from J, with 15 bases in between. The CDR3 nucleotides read TGTGCCAGCAGTTTCGGGTCGGGGGCCCTCACAGATACGCAGTATTTT. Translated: CASSFGSGALTDTQYF. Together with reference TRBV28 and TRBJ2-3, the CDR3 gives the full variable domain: DVKVTQSSRYLVKRTGEKVFLECVQDMDHENMFWYRQDPGLGLRLIYFSYDVKMKEKGDIPEGYSVSREKKERFSLILESASTNQTSMYLCASSFGSGALTDTQYFGPGTRLTVL.

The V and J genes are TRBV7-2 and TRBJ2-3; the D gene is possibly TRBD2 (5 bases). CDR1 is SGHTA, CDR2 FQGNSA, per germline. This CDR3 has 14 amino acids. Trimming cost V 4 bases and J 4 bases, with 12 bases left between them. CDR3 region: CASSSREQADTQYF. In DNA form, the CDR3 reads TGTGCCAGCAGCTCCCGGGAACAAGCAGATACGCAGTATTTT.

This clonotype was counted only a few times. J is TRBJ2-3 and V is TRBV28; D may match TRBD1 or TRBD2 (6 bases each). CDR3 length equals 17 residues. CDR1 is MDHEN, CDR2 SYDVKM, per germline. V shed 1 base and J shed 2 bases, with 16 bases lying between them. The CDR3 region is CASSLSRGGIITDTQYF. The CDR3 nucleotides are TGTGCCAGCAGTTTATCTCGAGGGGGGATCATCACAGATACGCAGTATTTT.

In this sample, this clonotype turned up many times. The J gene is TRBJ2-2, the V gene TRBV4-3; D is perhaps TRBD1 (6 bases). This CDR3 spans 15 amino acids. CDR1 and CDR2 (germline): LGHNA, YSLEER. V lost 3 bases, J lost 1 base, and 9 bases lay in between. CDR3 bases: TGCGCCAGCAGCCATTCGGGACAGAACACCGGGGAGCTGTTTTTT. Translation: CASSHSGQNTGELFF.

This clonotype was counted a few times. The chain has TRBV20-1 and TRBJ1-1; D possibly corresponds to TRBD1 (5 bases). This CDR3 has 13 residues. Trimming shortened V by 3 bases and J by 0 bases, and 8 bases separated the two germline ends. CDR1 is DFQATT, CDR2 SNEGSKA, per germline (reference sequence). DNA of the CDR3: TGCAGTGCTAGGGGACCGTTGAACACTGAAGCTTTCTTT. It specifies CSARGPLNTEAFF.

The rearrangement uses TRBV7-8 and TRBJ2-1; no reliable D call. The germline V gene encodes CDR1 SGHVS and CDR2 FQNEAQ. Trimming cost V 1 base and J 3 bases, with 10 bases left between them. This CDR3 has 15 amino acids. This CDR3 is CASSLVGKNYNEQFF. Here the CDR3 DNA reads TGTGCCAGCAGCTTAGTAGGGAAAAACTACAATGAGCAGTTCTTC.

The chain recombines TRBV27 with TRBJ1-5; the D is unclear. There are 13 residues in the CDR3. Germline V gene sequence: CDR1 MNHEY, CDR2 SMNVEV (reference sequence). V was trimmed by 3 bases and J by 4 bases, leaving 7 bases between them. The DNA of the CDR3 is TGTGCCAGCAGTTTCAGACAAAATCAGCCCCAGCATTTT. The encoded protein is CASSFRQNQPQHF.

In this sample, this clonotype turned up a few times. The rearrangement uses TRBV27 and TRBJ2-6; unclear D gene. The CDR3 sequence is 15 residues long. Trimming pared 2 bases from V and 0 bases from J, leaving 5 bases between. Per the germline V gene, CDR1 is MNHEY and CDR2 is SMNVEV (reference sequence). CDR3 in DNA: TGTGCCAGCAGTTTAAGTTACTCTGGGGCCAACGTCCTGACTTTC. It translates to CASSLSYSGANVLTF. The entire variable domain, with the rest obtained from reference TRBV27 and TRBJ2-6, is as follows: EAQVTQNPRYLITVTGKKLTVTCSQNMNHEYMSWYRQDPGLGLRQIYYSMNVEVTDKGDVPEGYKVSRKEKRNFPLILESPSPNQTSLYFCASSLSYSGANVLTFGAGSRLTVL.

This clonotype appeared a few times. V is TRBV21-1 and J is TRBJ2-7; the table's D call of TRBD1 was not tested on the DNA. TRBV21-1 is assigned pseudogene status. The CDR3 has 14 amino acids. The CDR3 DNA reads TGTGCCAGCAGCCCCACCCTCAGGGGCCGGGAGCAGTACTTC. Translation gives CASSPTLRGREQYF.

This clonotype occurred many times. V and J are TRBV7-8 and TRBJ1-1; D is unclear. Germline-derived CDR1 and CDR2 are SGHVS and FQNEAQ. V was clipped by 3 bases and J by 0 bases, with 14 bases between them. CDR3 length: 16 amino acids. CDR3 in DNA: TGTGCCAGCAGCTTCTTGGGCTCGGTAATGAACACTGAAGCTTTCTTT. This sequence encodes CASSFLGSVMNTEAFF.

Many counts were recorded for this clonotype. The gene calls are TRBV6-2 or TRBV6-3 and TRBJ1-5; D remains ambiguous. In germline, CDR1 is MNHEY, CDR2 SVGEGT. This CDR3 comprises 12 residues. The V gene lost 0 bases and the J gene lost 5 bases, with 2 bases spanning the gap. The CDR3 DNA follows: TGTGCCAGCAGTTACTCCGATCAGCCCCAGCATTTT. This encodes CASSYSDQPQHF.

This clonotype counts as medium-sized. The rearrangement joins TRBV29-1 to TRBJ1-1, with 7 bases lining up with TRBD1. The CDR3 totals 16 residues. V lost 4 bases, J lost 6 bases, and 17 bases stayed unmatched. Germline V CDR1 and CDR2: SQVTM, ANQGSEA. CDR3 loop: CSVVPPTEQGRAEAFF. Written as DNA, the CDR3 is TGCAGCGTTGTACCCCCGACAGAACAGGGGAGGGCTGAAGCTTTCTTT.

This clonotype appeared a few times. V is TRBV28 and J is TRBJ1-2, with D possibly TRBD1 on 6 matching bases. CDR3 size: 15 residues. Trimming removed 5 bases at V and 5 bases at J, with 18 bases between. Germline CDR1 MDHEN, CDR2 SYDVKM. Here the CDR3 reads CASSTTGGPEYGYTF. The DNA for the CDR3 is TGTGCCAGCAGTACGACTGGGGGGCCTGAGTATGGCTACACCTTC.

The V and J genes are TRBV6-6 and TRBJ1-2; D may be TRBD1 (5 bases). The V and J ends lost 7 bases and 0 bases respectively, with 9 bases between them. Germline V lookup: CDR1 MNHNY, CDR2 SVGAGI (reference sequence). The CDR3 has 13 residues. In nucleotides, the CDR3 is TGTGCCAGCACCCTACAGGCTAACTATGGCTACACCTTC. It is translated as CASTLQANYGYTF.

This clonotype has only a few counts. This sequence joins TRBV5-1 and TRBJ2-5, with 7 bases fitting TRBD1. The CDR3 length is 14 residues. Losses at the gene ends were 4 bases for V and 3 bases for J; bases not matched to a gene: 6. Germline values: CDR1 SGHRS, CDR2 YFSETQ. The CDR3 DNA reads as TGCGCCAGCAGCATCGGACAGGTAGAAGAGACCCAGTACTTC. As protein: CASSIGQVEETQYF.

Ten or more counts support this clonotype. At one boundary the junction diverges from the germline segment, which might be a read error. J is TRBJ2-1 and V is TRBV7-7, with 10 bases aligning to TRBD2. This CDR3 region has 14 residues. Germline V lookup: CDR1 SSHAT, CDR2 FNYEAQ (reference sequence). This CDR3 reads CASSLAGETYEQFF. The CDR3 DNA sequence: TGTGCTAGCAGCCTAGCGGGGGAAACGTATGAGCAGTTCTTC.